These 15 T cell receptor beta chains originate from one sample sequenced in a study of PD-1 blockade in classical Hodgkin lymphoma. The data were produced by immunoSEQ multiplex PCR, yet TCRdb's version contains in-frame clones alone and is incomplete. Of 12,000 or so clones in the sample, roughly 84% are singletons; the top ten hold around a third. Time point in this sample: cycle 4 day 1 (C4D1), after less than 7 weeks of nivolumab. Every patient was affected by relapse after autologous stem cell transplantation, while exposure to brentuximab vedotin was not uniform. Researchers pulled CD8+ T cells out of thawed PBMCs using magnetic negative selection. The sample was CD8+ T cells from blood, taken before the fourth cycle of nivolumab. These receptors were obtained from a human donor with classical Hodgkin lymphoma. The donor label of this sample is uncertain.

The chain carries TRBV7-2 and TRBJ2-3; TRBD2 aligns across 9 bases. V was pared by 4 bases and J by 4 bases, with 9 bases of the junction left unmatched. Germline values: CDR1 SGHTA, CDR2 FQGNSA. CDR3 length: 16 amino acids. The CDR3 DNA reads as TGTGCCAGCAGCTCGTTGGGCGGGAGGGCCCCAGATACGCAGTATTTT. It encodes CASSSLGGRAPDTQYF.

The J gene is TRBJ1-1, the V gene TRBV6-1; TRBD1 matches 8 bases. The CDR3 contains 12 residues. Germline lookup yields CDR1 MNHNS and CDR2 SASEGT. The ends lost 5 bases at V and 8 bases at J; junction bases unmatched: 4. The CDR3 loop is CASSWTGFEAFF. The CDR3 DNA follows: TGTGCCAGCAGTTGGACAGGGTTCGAAGCTTTCTTT.

The chain carries TRBV14 and TRBJ1-1; D is ambiguous. The CDR3 covers 12 residues. Trimming stripped 1 base from V and 8 bases from J, with 8 bases between. CDR1 SGHDN and CDR2 FVKESK come from the germline V gene. The DNA for the CDR3 is TGTGCCAGCAGCCAAGTTAGTGCGGAAGCTTTCTTT. It yields the protein CASSQVSAEAFF.

In this sample, this clone turned up a few times. The chain uses TRBV19 and TRBJ1-2; TRBD1 agrees at 7 bases. J lost 4 bases, V lost 5 bases, and 7 bases had no gene match. Germline CDR1 LNHDA, CDR2 SQIVND (reference sequence). The CDR3 is 14 amino acids. DNA for the CDR3: TGTGCCAGTAGTTACAACAGGGGAGGCTATGGCTACACCTTC. Translation gives CASSYNRGGYGYTF.

This chain connects TRBV29-1 to TRBJ2-5, with 12 bases aligning to TRBD2. The DNA end lines up better with TRBJ2-7; the J call may be wrong. The germline gives CDR1 SQVTM, CDR2 ANQGSEA. This CDR3 spans 16 amino acids. CDR3 protein: CSVDTGLAGLSYEQYF. CDR3 nucleotides: TGCAGCGTCGATACTGGACTAGCGGGACTCTCCTACGAGCAGTACTTC.

The chain recombines TRBV27 with TRBJ2-7; TRBD1 aligns across 8 bases. The V and J ends lost 4 bases and 3 bases, in that order; junction bases with no gene match: 5. Looked up from germline, CDR1 is MNHEY and CDR2 is SMNVEV (reference sequence). This CDR3 comprises 14 residues. The CDR3 DNA reads TGTGCCAGCAGTTGGACAGGGAATGACTACGAGCAGTACTTC. Translation: CASSWTGNDYEQYF.

The chain couples TRBV2 to TRBJ1-2, with TRBD1 identical over 8 bases. V gave up 7 bases and J gave up 0 bases; unmatched junction bases: 16. Germline V gene data show CDR1 as SNHLY and CDR2 as FYNNEI. The CDR3 sequence is 18 residues long. The CDR3 loop reads CASTLHRDRRSPNYGYTF. CDR3 DNA sequence: TGTGCCAGCACTCTTCACCGGGACAGGCGTTCCCCTAACTATGGCTACACCTTC.

The chain is built from TRBV25-1 and TRBJ1-2; 8 bases align to TRBD1. The V gene end was trimmed by 3 bases and the J gene end by 7 bases; junction bases not matched to a gene: 10. The CDR3 runs 15 residues. Per the germline V gene, CDR1 is MGHDK and CDR2 is SYGVNS. The CDR3 loop is CASSEHWTGPTGYTF. The CDR3 bases are TGTGCCAGCAGTGAGCATTGGACAGGGCCGACTGGCTACACCTTC.

The chain joins TRBV10-3 to TRBJ1-2, with 8 bases that match TRBD1. The ends lost 6 bases at V and 5 bases at J; junction bases unmatched: 8. CDR1 and CDR2 from the germline V gene are ENHRY and SYGVKD. The CDR3 is 14 amino acids. The CDR3 DNA reads as TGTGCCATCAGCCCGACAGGGGCCCCGTATGGCTACACCTTC. Its protein product is CAISPTGAPYGYTF.

This clone turned up a few times. The rearrangement joins TRBV7-9 to TRBJ2-7, with 7 bases aligning to TRBD2. The V segment lost 3 bases and the J segment 0 bases; nucleotides outside the gene matches: 11. This CDR3 has 17 residues. Germline V lookup: CDR1 SEHNR, CDR2 FQNEAQ (reference sequence). CDR3 in DNA: TGTGCCAGCAGCTTGTTCCCAAGCTGGGAGGGCTCCTACGAGCAGTACTTC. It translates to CASSLFPSWEGSYEQYF. The whole variable domain, remainder taken from reference TRBV7-9 and TRBJ2-7, is DTGVSQNPRHKITKRGQNVTFRCDPISEHNRLYWYRQTLGQGPEFLTYFQNEAQLEKSRLLSDRFSAERPKGSFSTLEIQRTEQGDSAMYLCASSLFPSWEGSYEQYFGPGTRLTVT.

J is TRBJ1-1 and V is TRBV6-5; D is ambiguous. The germline CDR1 and CDR2 sequences are MNHEY and SVGAGI. The V gene lost 2 bases and the J gene lost 1 base, with 14 bases spanning the gap. This CDR3 region has 16 residues. This chain's CDR3 is CASSYRDPRSNTEAFF. The CDR3 DNA follows: TGTGCCAGCAGTTACCGAGACCCCCGGTCGAACACTGAAGCTTTCTTT.

This chain connects TRBV4-1 to TRBJ2-7; perhaps TRBD2 as D (6 bases). V lost 0 bases and J lost 3, with 12 bases in between. The CDR3 is 15 amino acids. Germline CDR1 MGHRA, CDR2 YSYEKL. DNA of the CDR3: TGCGCCAGCAGCCAAGAAACTAGCAGGAACTACGAGCAGTACTTC. Its translation: CASSQETSRNYEQYF.

This clone has just one count. The V gene is TRBV2, the J gene TRBJ1-1; 8 positions agree with TRBD1. Trimming cost V 10 bases and J 3 bases; bases outside gene matches: 4. Germline V gives CDR1 SNHLY, CDR2 FYNNEI. This CDR3 region has 12 residues. The CDR3 DNA reads as TGTGCCACCTCGGACAGGGACACTGAAGCTTTCTTT. It is translated as CATSDRDTEAFF.

The V gene is TRBV27, the J gene TRBJ2-1, with D possibly called TRBD1 or TRBD2 (5 bases each). This CDR3 has 13 amino acids. Trimming shortened V by 7 bases and J by 7 bases, and 14 bases separated the two germline ends. Looked up from germline, CDR1 is MNHEY and CDR2 is SMNVEV (reference sequence). The CDR3 here is CASTLTEGNEQFF. The CDR3 DNA reads TGTGCCAGCACCCTAACAGAGGGGAATGAGCAGTTCTTC.

V and J are TRBV20-1 and TRBJ1-2; D perhaps matches TRBD1 (5 bases). The CDR3 totals 11 residues. The germline V gene has CDR1 DFQATT and CDR2 SNEGSKA (reference sequence). V lost 3 bases to trimming and J lost 8 bases, with 10 bases between them. The CDR3 protein is CSASSGLGYTF. The DNA for the CDR3 is TGCAGTGCTAGCTCGGGACTGGGCTACACCTTC.